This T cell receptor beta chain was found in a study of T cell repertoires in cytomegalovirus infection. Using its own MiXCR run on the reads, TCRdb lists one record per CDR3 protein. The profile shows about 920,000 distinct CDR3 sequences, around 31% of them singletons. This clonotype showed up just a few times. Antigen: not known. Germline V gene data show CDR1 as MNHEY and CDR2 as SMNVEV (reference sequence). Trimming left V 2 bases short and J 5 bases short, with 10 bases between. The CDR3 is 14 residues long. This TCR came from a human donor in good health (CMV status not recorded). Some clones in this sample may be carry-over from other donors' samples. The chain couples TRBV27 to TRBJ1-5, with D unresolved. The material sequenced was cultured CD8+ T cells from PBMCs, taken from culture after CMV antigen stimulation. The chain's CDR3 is CASSLGQTHQPQHF. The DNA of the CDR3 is TGTGCCAGCAGTTTAGGTCAGACCCATCAGCCCCAGCATTTT.